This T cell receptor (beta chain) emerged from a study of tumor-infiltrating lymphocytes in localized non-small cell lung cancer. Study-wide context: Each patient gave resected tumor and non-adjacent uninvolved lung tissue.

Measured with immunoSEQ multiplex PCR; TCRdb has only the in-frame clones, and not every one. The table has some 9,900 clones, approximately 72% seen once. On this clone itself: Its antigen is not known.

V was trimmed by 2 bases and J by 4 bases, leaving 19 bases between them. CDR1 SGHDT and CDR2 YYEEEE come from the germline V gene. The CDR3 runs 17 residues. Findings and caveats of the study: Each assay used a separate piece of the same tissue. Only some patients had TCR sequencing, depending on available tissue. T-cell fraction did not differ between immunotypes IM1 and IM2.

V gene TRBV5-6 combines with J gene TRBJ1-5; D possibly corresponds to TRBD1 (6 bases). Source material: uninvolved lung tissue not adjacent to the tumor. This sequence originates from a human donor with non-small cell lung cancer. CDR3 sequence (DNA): TGTGCCAGCAGCTTCGGAGGGGGTTTCGCTAATAATCAGCCCCAGCATTTT. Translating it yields CASSFGGGFANNQPQHF.